The 28 T cell receptor beta chains below come from one sample, sequenced in a study of cytomegalovirus exposure and HLA in healthy donors. Both 60 Vbeta primers and 13 Jbeta primers went into the PCR. Repertoires were generated with immunoSEQ multiplex PCR, while TCRdb's copy carries only in-frame clones and drops some. The table has about 120,000 clones, 77% seen once. Sequencing was done on a sample of PBMCs. These receptor sequences come from a young man in good health and CMV-seropositive.

The J gene is TRBJ2-2, the V gene TRBV6-5, with D possibly matching TRBD2 (6 bases). The germline V gene encodes CDR1 MNHEY and CDR2 SVGAGI. V gave up 6 bases and J gave up 1 base, with 9 bases separating them. This CDR3 is 14 amino acids long. CDR3 residues: CASRVGGNTGELFF. The CDR3, as DNA: TGTGCCAGCAGGGTCGGGGGGAACACCGGGGAGCTGTTTTTT.

V and J are TRBV9 and TRBJ2-5, with 16 nucleotides matching TRBD2. The CDR3 is 17 residues long. The V gene's germline CDR1 is SGDLS and CDR2 YYNGEE. With V trimmed by 4 bases and J by 7 bases, 10 bases remained unmatched. The CDR3 loop is CASSPGLAGGIHGTQYF. CDR3 in DNA: TGTGCCAGCAGCCCGGGACTAGCGGGGGGGATTCATGGGACCCAGTACTTC.

This sequence joins TRBV18 and TRBJ2-3; D unclear. CDR3 length: 13 amino acids. Trimming pared 5 bases from V and 5 bases from J, leaving 11 bases between. CDR1 is KGHSH and CDR2 is LQKENI in the germline V gene. The CDR3 nucleotides read TGTGCCAGCTCAATCGGTGGCGGAGATACGCAGTATTTT. It is translated as CASSIGGGDTQYF.

The CDR3 reads CASSLGRGGGLMNTEAFF. DNA for the CDR3: TGCGCCAGCAGCTTGGGGCGGGGGGGAGGGTTAATGAACACTGAAGCTTTCTTT. V is TRBV5-1 and J is TRBJ1-1, with D tentatively TRBD1 (5 bases). V lost 0 bases and J lost 0, with 18 bases in between. Germline lookup yields CDR1 SGHRS and CDR2 YFSETQ. The CDR3 loop spans 18 amino acids.

V and J are TRBV5-1 and TRBJ1-4, with 8 bases identical to TRBD1. Germline loops: CDR1 SGHRS, CDR2 YFSETQ. The length of the CDR3 is 15 residues. V shed 4 bases, J shed 8 bases, and the junction held 10 bases outside the gene matches. CDR3 sequence: CASSPGQASGEKLFF. CDR3 DNA sequence: TGCGCCAGCAGCCCGGGACAGGCTTCGGGAGAAAAACTGTTTTTT.

This clone was seen a few times. At the DNA level, this CDR3 is encoded by other sequences in the same sample as well. The rearrangement uses TRBV29-1 and TRBJ2-1; possible D gene TRBD1, 6 bases. Germline V gene sequence: CDR1 SQVTM, CDR2 ANQGSEA. Trimming stripped 1 base from V and 3 bases from J, with 7 bases between. The CDR3 loop spans 13 amino acids. CDR3 sequence reads: CSVEGTDYNEQFF. DNA of the CDR3: TGCAGCGTTGAAGGGACAGACTACAATGAGCAGTTCTTC.

The chain combines TRBV7-9 with TRBJ2-3; TRBD2 matches at 14 bases. The germline V gene encodes CDR1 SEHNR and CDR2 FQNEAQ (reference sequence). The length of the CDR3 is 15 residues. The trim removed 4 bases at V and 8 bases at J, leaving 5 bases unmatched. CDR3 sequence reads: CASSWTSGGSSTQYF. DNA of the CDR3: TGTGCCAGCAGCTGGACTAGCGGGGGGAGTAGTACGCAGTATTTT.

The gene calls are TRBV10-3 and TRBJ2-1; 10 bases match TRBD2. There are 14 residues in the CDR3. Germline CDR1 is ENHRY and CDR2 is SYGVKD. V was clipped by 6 bases and J by 9 bases; unmatched bases: 8. The DNA for the CDR3 is TGTGCCATCAGCAAGCGGGAGGGGAGCGGTGAGCAGTTCTTC. Translated, it gives CAISKREGSGEQFF.

CDR3 sequence reads: CASRPQTNTGELFF. As DNA, the CDR3 is TGCGCCAGCAGACCACAGACGAACACCGGGGAGCTGTTTTTT. This chain uses TRBV10-1 with TRBJ2-2; no clear D. There are 14 residues in the CDR3. Looked up from germline, CDR1 is WNHNN and CDR2 is SYGVQD (reference sequence). Trimming stripped 6 bases from V and 0 bases from J, with 8 bases between.

This chain joins TRBV4-1 and TRBJ1-2, with 7 bases identical to TRBD1. The germline V gene has CDR1 MGHRA and CDR2 YSYEKL. V lost 2 bases and J lost 4; bases outside the gene matches: 4. CDR3 length: 14 amino acids. The CDR3 DNA is TGCGCCAGCAGCCAACAGACAGGGCTCTATGGCTACACCTTC. Translated: CASSQQTGLYGYTF.

The chain links TRBV9 to TRBJ2-2, with a tentative D call TRBD2 (6 bases). Germline V CDR1 and CDR2: SGDLS, YYNGEE. The CDR3 totals 17 residues. V was pared by 4 bases and J by 0 bases, with 16 bases between. DNA for the CDR3: TGTGCCAGCAGCCCTAGAGAGCGGACTACGAACACCGGGGAGCTGTTTTTT. It encodes CASSPRERTTNTGELFF.

This sequence joins TRBV6-5 and TRBJ1-4, with D tentatively TRBD1 (6 bases). Germline lookup yields CDR1 MNHEY and CDR2 SVGAGI. V was clipped by 6 bases and J by 7 bases, with 6 bases between them. This CDR3 contains 11 residues. The CDR3 protein is CASRDSEKLFF. In DNA form, the CDR3 reads TGTGCCAGCAGGGACAGTGAAAAACTGTTTTTT.

This clone appeared a few times. The chain couples TRBV30 to TRBJ1-2; 8 bases fit TRBD1. The CDR3 runs 15 residues. J was trimmed by 3 bases and V by 5 bases; bases with no gene match: 11. The germline V gene has CDR1 GTSNPN and CDR2 SVGIG (reference sequence). The CDR3: CAWYRDRSKDYGYTF. The DNA of the CDR3 is TGTGCCTGGTACCGGGACAGGAGCAAGGACTATGGCTACACCTTC.

V and J are TRBV14 and TRBJ1-6; D remains ambiguous. This CDR3 spans 14 amino acids. Germline values: CDR1 SGHDN, CDR2 FVKESK. V was pared by 1 base and J by 9 bases, with 10 bases between. CDR3 sequence (DNA): TGTGCCAGCAGCCAAGCTTTTAGTCGTTCACCCCTCCACTTT. It specifies CASSQAFSRSPLHF.

This sequence joins TRBV28 and TRBJ1-2; TRBD1 matches at 11 bases. After removal of 5 bases from V and 8 bases from J, the junction contained 10 bases not matched to a gene. This CDR3 has 15 residues. Germline loops: CDR1 MDHEN, CDR2 SYDVKM. CDR3 sequence: CASSPRTGGAKGYTF. CDR3 nucleotides: TGTGCCAGCAGTCCCAGGACAGGGGGCGCGAAGGGCTACACCTTC.

V and J are TRBV6-1 and TRBJ1-1, with 7 nucleotides matching TRBD1. With V trimmed by 3 bases and J by 7 bases, 11 bases remained unmatched. The germline CDR1 and CDR2 sequences are MNHNS and SASEGT. This CDR3 contains 15 residues. As DNA, the CDR3 is TGTGCCAGCAGTGACGAACCCGGGACAGCTATTGAAGCTTTCTTT. This sequence encodes CASSDEPGTAIEAFF.

The rearrangement joins TRBV5-5 to TRBJ1-6; TRBD1 agrees at 7 bases. Looked up from germline, CDR1 is SGHKS and CDR2 is YYEKEE (reference sequence). The CDR3 spans 15 residues. V dropped 4 bases and J dropped 8; count of bases not matched to a gene: 9. The CDR3: CASSRPGQRDSPLHF. The CDR3 DNA reads as TGTGCCAGCAGCCGGCCGGGACAGAGGGATTCACCCCTCCACTTT.

This chain uses TRBV5-8 with TRBJ1-1, with TRBD1 matching over 9 bases. This CDR3 is 16 amino acids long. J gave up 5 bases and V 4 bases, and 12 bases lay outside the gene matches. CDR1 is SGHTS, CDR2 YDEGEE, per germline. CDR3 nucleotides: TGTGCCAGCAGCCGCTTACAGGGGGCAAGGGATACTGAAGCTTTCTTT. As protein: CASSRLQGARDTEAFF.

This clone was observed a single time. J is TRBJ1-2 and V is TRBV11-2; TRBD1 matches 9 bases. The CDR3 covers 15 residues. J lost 7 bases, V lost 1 base, and 7 bases had no gene match. Germline-derived CDR1 and CDR2 are SGHAT and FQNNGV. Here the CDR3 reads CASSLGHGTGFGYTF. The DNA for the CDR3 is TGTGCCAGCAGCTTAGGTCACGGGACAGGGTTTGGCTACACCTTC.

The V gene is TRBV5-4, the J gene TRBJ1-2; 10 bases are shared with TRBD1. J was trimmed by 8 bases and V by 0 bases; bases with no gene match: 4. Germline CDR1 and CDR2: SGHNT and YYREEE (reference sequence). The CDR3 contains 14 residues. CDR3 in DNA: TGTGCCAGCAGCTTGGGACAGGGGGCGGGGGGCTACACCTTC. Its protein is CASSLGQGAGGYTF.

This clone has a single count. The chain has TRBV6-5 and TRBJ1-6; D is unclear. Trimming stripped 6 bases from V and 8 bases from J, with 14 bases between. The CDR3 sequence is 14 residues long. The germline V gene has CDR1 MNHEY and CDR2 SVGAGI. The CDR3 sequence: CASSLGRFDSPLHF. CDR3 coding DNA: TGTGCCAGCAGCCTCGGCAGGTTTGATTCACCCCTCCACTTT.

The rearrangement uses TRBV19 and TRBJ1-3; tentatively, D is TRBD1 (5 bases). The CDR3 covers 13 residues. The germline gives CDR1 LNHDA, CDR2 SQIVND (reference sequence). The V and J ends lost 9 bases and 4 bases respectively, with 13 bases between them. CDR3 sequence: CASDRGSGNTIYF. The CDR3 DNA is TGTGCCAGCGACCGGGGGTCAGGAAACACCATATATTTT.

The J gene is TRBJ2-3, the V gene TRBV5-1, with 8 positions matching TRBD1. The V segment lost 3 bases and the J segment 2 bases; nucleotides outside the gene matches: 14. CDR1 is SGHRS, CDR2 YFSETQ, per germline. This CDR3 region has 18 residues. The CDR3 here is CASSWPPVGQGATDTQYF. The CDR3 DNA sequence: TGCGCCAGCAGCTGGCCCCCCGTTGGTCAGGGGGCCACAGATACGCAGTATTTT.

The chain couples TRBV4-1 to TRBJ2-7, with D perhaps matching TRBD2 (6 bases). Germline V gives CDR1 MGHRA, CDR2 YSYEKL. The CDR3 has 14 residues. V dropped 4 bases and J dropped 6 bases, with 16 bases sitting between them. This CDR3 reads CASSRREYESEQYF. The CDR3 DNA reads as TGCGCCAGCAGCCGTCGGGAGTATGAATCCGAGCAGTACTTC.

The CDR3 DNA reads as TGTGCCAGCAGCTTGATGGGCGGGAGCTCCTACGAGCAGTACTTC. Residues: CASSLMGGSSYEQYF. This chain connects TRBV5-6 to TRBJ2-7; 7 bases map to TRBD2. Germline V gene sequence: CDR1 SGHDT, CDR2 YYEEEE. J gave up 0 bases and V 1 base, and 4 bases lay outside the gene matches. The CDR3 is made up of 15 amino acids.

This chain joins TRBV7-8 and TRBJ1-2, with D uncertain. Trimming pared 0 bases from V and 7 bases from J, leaving 3 bases between. There are 11 residues in the CDR3. Germline V gene data show CDR1 as SGHVS and CDR2 as FQNEAQ. For the CDR3, the DNA is TGTGCCAGCAGCTTAGCCGGTGGCTACACCTTC. This sequence encodes CASSLAGGYTF.

This clone was recorded a few times. The genes are TRBV6-5 and TRBJ1-2; TRBD1 matches at 7 bases. Germline trimming cut 6 bases from V and 2 bases from J; bases unmatched to any gene: 3. The CDR3 runs to 13 residues. Germline V gene sequence: CDR1 MNHEY, CDR2 SVGAGI. The CDR3 DNA reads as TGTGCCAGCAGCAAGGGGGCCAACTATGGCTACACCTTC. Translating gives CASSKGANYGYTF.

The chain carries TRBV2 and TRBJ2-5; 8 nucleotides agree with TRBD1. Near its end, the DNA agrees better with TRBJ2-7, so the J call may be wrong. Germline CDR1 SNHLY, CDR2 FYNNEI. The CDR3 runs 15 residues. The CDR3 spells CASSFRTGISYEQYF. DNA for the CDR3: TGTGCCAGCAGTTTCCGGACAGGGATCTCCTACGAGCAGTACTTC.